The 26 T cell receptor beta chains below were found in one sample sequenced in a study of T cell responses to AZD1222 COVID-19 vaccine. The table came from immunoSEQ multiplex PCR; TCRdb's copy has only in-frame clones and leaves some out. The sample includes over 100,000 clones, almost 85% seen only once; the top ten take approximately 8%. Sample: peripheral blood, taken 28 days after the second dose of the MenACWY control vaccine. Source of these receptors: an adult who received the MenACWY meningococcal vaccine as a control.

This rearrangement joins TRBV19 to TRBJ2-1; the match to TRBD2 covers 7 bases. The CDR3 is 16 amino acids. Trimming took 5 bases from V and 5 from J; bases not matched to a gene: 12. The germline CDR1 and CDR2 sequences are LNHDA and SQIVND (reference sequence). The DNA for the CDR3 is TGTGCCAGTAGTCCTTTACTAGCGAACATAAACAATGAGCAGTTCTTC. Protein: CASSPLLANINNEQFF.

The chain combines TRBV5-1 with TRBJ1-3, with no clear D. Germline CDR1 SGHRS, CDR2 YFSETQ. V lost 0 bases and J lost 3, with 13 bases in between. This CDR3 contains 16 residues. The CDR3, as DNA: TGCGCCAGCAGCTTGGTCTCCACCACCCTTGGAAACACCATATATTTT. Amino acids: CASSLVSTTLGNTIYF. The whole variable domain, filled in from reference TRBV5-1 and TRBJ1-3, reads KAGVTQTPRYLIKTRGQQVTLSCSPISGHRSVSWYQQTPGQGLQFLFEYFSETQRNKGNFPGRFSGRQFSNSRSEMNVSTLELGDSALYLCASSLVSTTLGNTIYFGEGSWLTVV.

V usage is TRBV6-5 and J usage is TRBJ1-2; D is ambiguous. Germline V gives CDR1 MNHEY, CDR2 SVGAGI. CDR3 size: 12 residues. V lost 10 bases, J lost 4 bases, and 13 bases lay in between. DNA for the CDR3: TGTGCCACATCCCTCCGGGGCTATGGCTACACCTTC. Translation gives CATSLRGYGYTF.

This clone was found a few times. For the CDR3, the DNA is TGTGCCACCCTTCCGGGACTAGGCAATGAGCAGTTCTTC. It codes for CATLPGLGNEQFF. V is TRBV19 and J is TRBJ2-1; 8 nucleotides align to TRBD2. The V gene's germline CDR1 is LNHDA and CDR2 SQIVND (reference sequence). V trimming: 10 bases; J trimming: 6 bases; junction bases outside the gene matches: 8. The CDR3 loop spans 13 amino acids.

The V call is TRBV19, the J call TRBJ1-1, with unresolved D. Per germline, CDR1 LNHDA and CDR2 SQIVND (reference sequence). The CDR3 contains 13 residues. Trimming pared 4 bases from V and 0 bases from J, leaving 6 bases between. As DNA, the CDR3 is TGTGCCAGTAGTACGCGAATGAACACTGAAGCTTTCTTT. Translation: CASSTRMNTEAFF. Full variable domain (remainder filled in from reference TRBV19 and TRBJ1-1): DGGITQSPKYLFRKEGQNVTLSCEQNLNHDAMYWYRQDPGQGLRLIYYSQIVNDFQKGDIAEGYSVSREKKESFPLTVTSAQKNPTAFYLCASSTRMNTEAFFGQGTRLTVV.

The chain joins TRBV5-1 to TRBJ1-1, with a weak D call TRBD1 (5 bases). The V and J ends lost 4 bases and 10 bases respectively, with 17 bases between them. Germline V gives CDR1 SGHRS, CDR2 YFSETQ. This CDR3 comprises 13 residues. The CDR3, as DNA: TGCGCCAGCAGCCCGGATCCCACGGGGGGAGCTTTCTTT. Encoded protein: CASSPDPTGGAFF. The variable domain in full, with the rest retrieved from reference TRBV5-1 and TRBJ1-1, is KAGVTQTPRYLIKTRGQQVTLSCSPISGHRSVSWYQQTPGQGLQFLFEYFSETQRNKGNFPGRFSGRQFSNSRSEMNVSTLELGDSALYLCASSPDPTGGAFFGQGTRLTVV.

The rearrangement joins TRBV21-1 to TRBJ2-7; the D call in the table, TRBD1, was not verified against the DNA. TRBV21-1 is an annotated pseudogene. The CDR3 has 14 amino acids. The CDR3 sequence: CASRTGAIIYEQYV. CDR3 in DNA: TGTGCCAGCAGGACAGGGGCGATCATCTACGAGCAGTACGTC.

This chain connects TRBV18 to TRBJ1-3; D uncertain. V was shortened by 0 bases and J by 1 base, with 7 bases between the two germline ends. The germline CDR1 and CDR2 sequences are KGHSH and LQKENI. CDR3 length equals 15 residues. CDR3 in DNA: TGTGCCAGCTCACCACCGAGGGTGTCTGGAAACACCATATATTTT. Its translation: CASSPPRVSGNTIYF.

V is TRBV13 and J is TRBJ1-1; TRBD1 agrees at 7 bases. The CDR3 extends over 15 amino acids. Looked up from germline, CDR1 is PRHDT and CDR2 is FYEKMQ (reference sequence). The J segment lost 4 bases and the V segment lost 2 bases, leaving 7 bases of the junction unmatched. As DNA, the CDR3 is TGTGCCAGCAGCTTACCGGACAGGTTTAGCACTGAAGCTTTCTTT. This gives the protein CASSLPDRFSTEAFF.

The rearrangement links TRBV5-4 to TRBJ2-2; tentatively, D is TRBD2 (7 bases). The CDR3 covers 16 residues. Deletions cut 4 bases from V and 5 bases from J, with 18 bases between. Looked up from germline, CDR1 is SGHNT and CDR2 is YYREEE (reference sequence). CDR3 DNA: TGTGCCAGCAGCCGGGGGGCAGGGGATATGACCGGGGAGCTGTTTTTT. Encoded protein: CASSRGAGDMTGELFF.

The rearrangement links TRBV4-3 to TRBJ2-2; 7 bases are shared with TRBD1. Per germline, CDR1 LGHNA and CDR2 YSLEER. The CDR3 is made up of 17 amino acids. Trimming removed 4 bases from V and 2 bases from J; junction bases left unmatched: 10. The CDR3 spells CASSPTVWDRNTGELFF. The CDR3 DNA sequence: TGCGCCAGCAGCCCGACTGTTTGGGACAGAAACACCGGGGAGCTGTTTTTT.

The chain combines TRBV5-6 with TRBJ1-2; unclear D gene. The CDR3 contains 12 residues. The V and J ends lost 6 bases and 2 bases respectively, with 8 bases between them. CDR1 SGHDT and CDR2 YYEEEE come from the germline V gene. CDR3 nucleotides: TGTGCCAGCACCTACACGAACTATGGCTACACCTTC. As protein: CASTYTNYGYTF. Looking up the rest from reference TRBV5-6 and TRBJ1-2 gives the full variable domain: DAGVTQSPTHLIKTRGQQVTLRCSPKSGHDTVSWYQQALGQGPQFIFQYYEEEERQRGNFPDRFSGHQFPNYSSELNVNALLLGDSALYLCASTYTNYGYTFGSGTRLTVV.

This rearrangement joins TRBV19 to TRBJ1-5; 8 positions agree with TRBD1. The V gene end was trimmed by 7 bases and the J gene end by 6 bases; junction bases not matched to a gene: 14. Germline V CDR1 and CDR2: LNHDA, SQIVND (reference sequence). The CDR3 has 16 residues. CDR3 bases: TGTGCCAGTACAGCCAGGGGCAGGGGGCTAACTCAGCCCCAGCATTTT. Encoded protein: CASTARGRGLTQPQHF.

This clone came up once. J is TRBJ1-5 and V is TRBV6-6; D is unresolved. V dropped 10 bases and J dropped 2 bases, with 15 bases sitting between them. The CDR3 loop spans 14 amino acids. Per the germline V gene, CDR1 is MNHNY and CDR2 is SVGAGI (reference sequence). The CDR3 bases are TGTGCCACGGTACCGGCATCGGGCAATCAGCCCCAGCATTTT. Translating gives CATVPASGNQPQHF.

The chain links TRBV4-3 to TRBJ1-5; 8 positions match TRBD1. This CDR3 comprises 15 residues. V was pared by 1 base and J by 7 bases, with 6 bases of the junction left unmatched. Germline V gene lookup returns CDR1 LGHNA and CDR2 YSLEER. The CDR3, as DNA: TGCGCCAGCAGCCAAGCCGGGACAGGAGACCAGCCCCAGCATTTT. It specifies CASSQAGTGDQPQHF.

The gene calls are TRBV4-2 and TRBJ2-3; TRBD2 agrees at 14 bases. This CDR3 is built from 17 residues. J was trimmed by 4 bases and V by 4 bases; bases with no gene match: 7. Germline V gives CDR1 LGHNA, CDR2 YNFKEQ. The CDR3 nucleotides are TGTGCCAGCAGCCTGAGACTAGCGGGGGGGGAGGCAGATACGCAGTATTTT. Residues: CASSLRLAGGEADTQYF.

The rearrangement links TRBV6-5 to TRBJ1-6; a weak D match, TRBD1 (6 bases). Trimming took 0 bases from V and 7 from J, leaving 13 bases between them. The CDR3 sequence is 16 residues long. Germline V gene data show CDR1 as MNHEY and CDR2 as SVGAGI. The CDR3 loop is CASSYSTGRGNSPLHF. The DNA of the CDR3 is TGTGCCAGCAGTTACTCGACTGGCAGGGGAAATTCACCCCTCCACTTT.

The chain joins TRBV7-9 to TRBJ1-2; possible D gene TRBD1, 6 bases. The CDR3 consists of 12 residues. V was cut by 0 bases and J by 13 bases, with 12 bases left in between. Germline V CDR1 and CDR2: SEHNR, FQNEAQ (reference sequence). CDR3 loop: CASSLATGRTTF. CDR3 sequence (DNA): TGTGCCAGCAGCTTAGCGACAGGTCGTACCACCTTC.

The chain uses TRBV4-1 and TRBJ1-4, with 11 positions matching TRBD1. This CDR3 is 18 amino acids long. From germline, CDR1 is MGHRA and CDR2 YSYEKL. With 3 bases clipped from V and 1 base from J, the junction kept 7 bases outside the gene matches. CDR3 coding DNA: TGCGCCAGCAGCCAGGGGGGGACAGGGGGAAGAACTAATGAAAAACTGTTTTTT. This encodes CASSQGGTGGRTNEKLFF.

The chain has TRBV28 and TRBJ1-1; no definite D call. The CDR3 contains 13 residues. V was shortened by 7 bases and J by 1 base, with 10 bases between the two germline ends. The V gene's germline CDR1 is MDHEN and CDR2 SYDVKM. Here the CDR3 DNA reads TGTGCCAGCACCTTCACGGGGAACACTGAAGCTTTCTTT. Its protein product is CASTFTGNTEAFF.

The CDR3 here is CASSLGGNKVTQYF. The DNA for the CDR3 is TGCGCCAGCAGCTTGGGAGGGAACAAAGTTACGCAGTATTTT. V is TRBV5-1 and J is TRBJ2-3; perhaps TRBD2 as D (5 bases). The CDR3 covers 14 residues. Germline V gives CDR1 SGHRS, CDR2 YFSETQ. V gave up 0 bases and J gave up 8 bases, with 13 bases separating them.

The chain employs TRBV24-1 and TRBJ1-2; D remains unclear. The germline V gene encodes CDR1 KGHDR and CDR2 SFDVKD. With 4 bases removed from V and 9 bases from J, the gap between germline ends came to 17 bases. There are 14 residues in the CDR3. The CDR3 region is CATSDPTDLFRYTF. CDR3 DNA sequence: TGTGCCACCAGTGACCCCACAGACCTATTCCGCTACACCTTC.

The chain is built from TRBV28 and TRBJ2-1, with D possibly being TRBD1 (5 bases). CDR1 is MDHEN and CDR2 is SYDVKM in the germline V gene. This CDR3 is 11 amino acids long. V dropped 3 bases and J dropped 14 bases, with 11 bases sitting between them. The CDR3 sequence is CASSFMGPKFF. DNA of the CDR3: TGTGCCAGCAGTTTTATGGGGCCGAAGTTCTTC. Full variable domain (remainder filled in from reference TRBV28 and TRBJ2-1): DVKVTQSSRYLVKRTGEKVFLECVQDMDHENMFWYRQDPGLGLRLIYFSYDVKMKEKGDIPEGYSVSREKKERFSLILESASTNQTSMYLCASSFMGPKFFGPGTRLTVL.

V usage is TRBV3-1 (or the pseudogene TRBV3-2) and J usage is TRBJ2-5; D may be TRBD1 (7 bases). The CDR3 sequence is 17 residues long. In germline, CDR1 is LGHDT, CDR2 YNNKEL (reference sequence). The V end lost 7 bases, the J end lost 4 bases, and 25 bases lay between the germline ends. The CDR3 nucleotides read TGTGCCAGCAAGGGGGCTGGAGCTTACGGGGGTCGAGAGACCCAGTACTTC. Translated: CASKGAGAYGGRETQYF.

In its sample, this clone was seen once. This chain links TRBV15 with TRBJ1-4, with 9 positions matching TRBD1. Trimming at V came to 5 bases and at J to 10 bases, leaving 11 bases not matched to a gene. Germline V lookup: CDR1 LNHNV, CDR2 YYDKDF (reference sequence). The CDR3 extends over 15 amino acids. In DNA, the CDR3 is TGTGCCACCAGCGGTTCCGGACAGGGGAGGGGAAAACTGTTTTTT. Translation gives CATSGSGQGRGKLFF.

This chain connects TRBV7-9 to TRBJ1-1; D is unresolved. The CDR3 loop spans 13 amino acids. Trimming took 2 bases from V and 11 from J, leaving 15 bases between them. In germline, CDR1 is SEHNR, CDR2 FQNEAQ (reference sequence). This chain's CDR3 is CASSLLGLTEAFF. CDR3 nucleotide sequence: TGTGCCAGCAGCTTATTAGGACTTACGGAGGCTTTCTTT.